This T cell receptor beta chain appears in the sequencing data of a study of OX40 agonist ivuxolimab in advanced cancers. The germline CDR1 and CDR2 sequences are MGHRA and YSYEKL. Trimming shortened V by 4 bases and J by 7 bases, and 14 bases separated the two germline ends. CDR3 length: 15 residues. Clones were sequenced by immunoSEQ multiplex PCR, and TCRdb holds only the in-frame ones, with some missing. The sample shows approximately 69,000 clones, over 90% of them seen only once. Here the sequenced sample was CD4+ or CD8+ T cells sorted from blood, taken in a trial of the OX40 agonist ivuxolimab. The sequence came from an adult with an advanced solid tumor such as melanoma, head and neck, liver or kidney cancer. This sequence joins TRBV4-1 and TRBJ1-6, with D possibly matching TRBD1 (5 bases). DNA for the CDR3: TGCGCCAGCAGCCCTCGGGAACAGGAGAATTCACCCCTCCACTTT. Its translation: CASSPREQENSPLHF.